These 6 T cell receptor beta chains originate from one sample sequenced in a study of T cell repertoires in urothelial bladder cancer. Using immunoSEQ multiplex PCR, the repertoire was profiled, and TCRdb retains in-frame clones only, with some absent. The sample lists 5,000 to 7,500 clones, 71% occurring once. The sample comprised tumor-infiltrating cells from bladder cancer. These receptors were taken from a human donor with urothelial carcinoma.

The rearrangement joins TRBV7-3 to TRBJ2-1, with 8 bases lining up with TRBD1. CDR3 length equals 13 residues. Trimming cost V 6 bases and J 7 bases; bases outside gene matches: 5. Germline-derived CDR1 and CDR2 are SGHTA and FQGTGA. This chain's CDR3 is CASSTGGSNEQFF. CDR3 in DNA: TGTGCCAGCAGTACAGGGGGTTCGAATGAGCAGTTCTTC.

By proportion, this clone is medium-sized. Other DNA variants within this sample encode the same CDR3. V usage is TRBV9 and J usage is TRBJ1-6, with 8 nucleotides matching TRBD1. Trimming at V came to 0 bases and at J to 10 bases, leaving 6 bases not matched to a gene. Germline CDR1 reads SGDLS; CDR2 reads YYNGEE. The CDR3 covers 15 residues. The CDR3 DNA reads TGTGCCAGCAGCGTAGGGACAGGGTTGAACTCACCCCTCCACTTT. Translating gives CASSVGTGLNSPLHF.

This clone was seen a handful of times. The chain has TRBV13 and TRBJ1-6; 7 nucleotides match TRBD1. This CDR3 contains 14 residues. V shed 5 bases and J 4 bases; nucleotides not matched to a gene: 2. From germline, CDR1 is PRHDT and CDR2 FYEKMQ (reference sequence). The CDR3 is CASSVGQYNSPLHF. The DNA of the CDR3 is TGTGCCAGCAGCGTGGGACAGTATAATTCACCCCTCCACTTT.

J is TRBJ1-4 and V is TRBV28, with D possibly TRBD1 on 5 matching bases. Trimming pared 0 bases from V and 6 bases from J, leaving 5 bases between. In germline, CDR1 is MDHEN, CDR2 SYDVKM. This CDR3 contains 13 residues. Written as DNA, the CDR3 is TGTGCCAGCAGTTTATGGGGGGATGAAAAACTGTTTTTT. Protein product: CASSLWGDEKLFF.

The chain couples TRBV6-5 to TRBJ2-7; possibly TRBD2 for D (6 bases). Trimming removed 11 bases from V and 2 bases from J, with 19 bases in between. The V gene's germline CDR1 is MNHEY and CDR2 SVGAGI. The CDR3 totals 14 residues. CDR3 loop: CASRRELLTYEQYF. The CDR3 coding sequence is TGTGCCTCTAGACGGGAGCTTCTTACCTACGAGCAGTACTTC.

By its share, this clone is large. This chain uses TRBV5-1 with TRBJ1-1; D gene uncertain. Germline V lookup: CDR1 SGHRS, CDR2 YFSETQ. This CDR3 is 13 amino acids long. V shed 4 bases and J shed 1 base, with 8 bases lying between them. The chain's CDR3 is CASSPGPNTEAFF. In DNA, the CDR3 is TGCGCCAGCAGCCCCGGGCCGAACACTGAAGCTTTCTTT.